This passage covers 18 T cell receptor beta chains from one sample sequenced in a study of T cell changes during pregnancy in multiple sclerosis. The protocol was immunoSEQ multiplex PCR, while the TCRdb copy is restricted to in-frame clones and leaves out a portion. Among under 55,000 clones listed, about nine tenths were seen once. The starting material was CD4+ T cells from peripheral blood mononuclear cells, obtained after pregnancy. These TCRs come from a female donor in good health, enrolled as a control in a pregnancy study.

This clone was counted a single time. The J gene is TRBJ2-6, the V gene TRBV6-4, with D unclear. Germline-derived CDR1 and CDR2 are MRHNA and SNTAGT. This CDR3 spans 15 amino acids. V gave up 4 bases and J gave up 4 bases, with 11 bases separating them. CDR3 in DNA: TGTGCCAGCAGTGTAGAGGCTCACGGGGCCAACGTCCTGACTTTC. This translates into CASSVEAHGANVLTF.

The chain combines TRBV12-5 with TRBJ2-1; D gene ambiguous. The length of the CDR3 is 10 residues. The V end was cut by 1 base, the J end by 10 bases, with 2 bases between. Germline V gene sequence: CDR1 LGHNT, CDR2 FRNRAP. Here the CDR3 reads CASGLAEQFF. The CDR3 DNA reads TGTGCTAGTGGTTTGGCGGAGCAGTTCTTC.

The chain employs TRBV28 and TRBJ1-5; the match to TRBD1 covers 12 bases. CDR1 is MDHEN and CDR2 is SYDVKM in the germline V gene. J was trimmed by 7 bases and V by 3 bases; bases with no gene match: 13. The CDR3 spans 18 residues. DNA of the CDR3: TGTGCCAGCAGTTTTGGGCTTTTTGGGACAGGGGGCTGGCAGCCCCAGCATTTT. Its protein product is CASSFGLFGTGGWQPQHF.

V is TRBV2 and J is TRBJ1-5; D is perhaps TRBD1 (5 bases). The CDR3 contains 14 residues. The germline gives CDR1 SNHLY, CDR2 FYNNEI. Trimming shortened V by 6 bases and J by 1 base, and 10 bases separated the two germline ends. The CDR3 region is CASSIDRSNQPQHF. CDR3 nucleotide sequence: TGTGCCAGCAGCATCGACAGAAGCAATCAGCCCCAGCATTTT.

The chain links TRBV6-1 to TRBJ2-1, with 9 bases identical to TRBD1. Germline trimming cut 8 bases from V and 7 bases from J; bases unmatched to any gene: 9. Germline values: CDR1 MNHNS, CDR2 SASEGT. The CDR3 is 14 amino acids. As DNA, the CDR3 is TGTGCCAGCGTTAGGACAGGGGCGCGTAATGAGCAGTTCTTC. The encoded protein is CASVRTGARNEQFF.

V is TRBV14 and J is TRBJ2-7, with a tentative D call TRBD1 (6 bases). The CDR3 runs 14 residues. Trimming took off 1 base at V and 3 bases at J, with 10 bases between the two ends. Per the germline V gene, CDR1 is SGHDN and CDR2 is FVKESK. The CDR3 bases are TGTGCCAGCAGCCAAGGGACAGTAAACTACGAGCAGTACTTC. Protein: CASSQGTVNYEQYF.

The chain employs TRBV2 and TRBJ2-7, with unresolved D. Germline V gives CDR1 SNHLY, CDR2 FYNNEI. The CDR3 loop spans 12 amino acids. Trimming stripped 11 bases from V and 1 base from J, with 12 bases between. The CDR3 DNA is TGTGCCTCCCAGTGGTGGTCCTACGAGCAGTACTTC. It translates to CASQWWSYEQYF.

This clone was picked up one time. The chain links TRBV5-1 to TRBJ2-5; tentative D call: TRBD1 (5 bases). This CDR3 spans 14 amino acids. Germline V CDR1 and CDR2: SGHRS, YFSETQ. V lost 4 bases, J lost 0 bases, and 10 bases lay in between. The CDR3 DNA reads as TGCGCCAGCAGCCAAGACAGCAACCAAGAGACCCAGTACTTC. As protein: CASSQDSNQETQYF.

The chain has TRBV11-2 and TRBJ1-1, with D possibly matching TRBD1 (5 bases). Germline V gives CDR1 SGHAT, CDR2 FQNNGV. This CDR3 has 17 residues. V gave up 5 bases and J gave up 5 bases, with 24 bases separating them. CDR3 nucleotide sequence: TGTGCCAGCAGCCGCCATTGGAGGAGGGGCCGGCTTACTGAAGCTTTCTTT. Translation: CASSRHWRRGRLTEAFF.

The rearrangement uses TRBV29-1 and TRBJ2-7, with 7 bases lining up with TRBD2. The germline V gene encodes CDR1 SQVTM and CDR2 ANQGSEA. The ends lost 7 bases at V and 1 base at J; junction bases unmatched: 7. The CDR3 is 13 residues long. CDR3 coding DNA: TGCAGCGCATGGGACTACCCATCCTACGAGCAGTACTTC. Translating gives CSAWDYPSYEQYF.

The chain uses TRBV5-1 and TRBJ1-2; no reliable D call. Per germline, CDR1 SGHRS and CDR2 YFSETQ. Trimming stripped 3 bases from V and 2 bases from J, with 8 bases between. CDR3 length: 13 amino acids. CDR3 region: CASSSLANYGYTF. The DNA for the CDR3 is TGCGCCAGCAGCTCTCTAGCAAACTATGGCTACACCTTC.

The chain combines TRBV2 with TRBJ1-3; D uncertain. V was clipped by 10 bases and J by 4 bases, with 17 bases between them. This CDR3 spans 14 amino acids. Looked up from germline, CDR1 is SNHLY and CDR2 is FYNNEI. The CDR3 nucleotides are TGTGCCACCCTAGGCGGGAGTTGGGGAAACACCATATATTTT. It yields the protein CATLGGSWGNTIYF.

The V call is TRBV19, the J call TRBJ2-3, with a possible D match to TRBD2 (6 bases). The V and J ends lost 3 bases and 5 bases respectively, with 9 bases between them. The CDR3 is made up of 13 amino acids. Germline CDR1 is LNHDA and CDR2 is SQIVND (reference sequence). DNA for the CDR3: TGTGCCAGTAGTATTGGGGGAGGAGATACGCAGTATTTT. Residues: CASSIGGGDTQYF.

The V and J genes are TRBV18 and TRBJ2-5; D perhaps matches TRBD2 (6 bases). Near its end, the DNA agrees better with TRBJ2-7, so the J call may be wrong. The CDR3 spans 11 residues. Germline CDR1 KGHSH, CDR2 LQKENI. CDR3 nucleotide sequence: TGTGCCAGCCGGGGGTACTACGAGCAGTACTTC. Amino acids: CASRGYYEQYF.

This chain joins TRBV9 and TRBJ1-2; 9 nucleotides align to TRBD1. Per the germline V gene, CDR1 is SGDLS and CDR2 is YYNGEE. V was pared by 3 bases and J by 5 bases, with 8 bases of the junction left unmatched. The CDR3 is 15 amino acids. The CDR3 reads CASSANRDRAYGYTF. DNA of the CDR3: TGTGCCAGCAGCGCGAACCGGGACAGGGCATATGGCTACACCTTC. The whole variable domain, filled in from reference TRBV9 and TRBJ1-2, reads DSGVTQTPKHLITATGQRVTLRCSPRSGDLSVYWYQQSLDQGLQFLIQYYNGEERAKGNILERFSAQQFPDLHSELNLSSLELGDSALYFCASSANRDRAYGYTFGSGTRLTVV.

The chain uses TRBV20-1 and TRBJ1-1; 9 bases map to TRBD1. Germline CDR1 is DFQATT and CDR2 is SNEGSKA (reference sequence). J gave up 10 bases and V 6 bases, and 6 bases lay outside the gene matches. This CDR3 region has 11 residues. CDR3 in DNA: TGCAGTGCCCGACAGGGGGAAGCAGCTTTCTTT. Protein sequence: CSARQGEAAFF.

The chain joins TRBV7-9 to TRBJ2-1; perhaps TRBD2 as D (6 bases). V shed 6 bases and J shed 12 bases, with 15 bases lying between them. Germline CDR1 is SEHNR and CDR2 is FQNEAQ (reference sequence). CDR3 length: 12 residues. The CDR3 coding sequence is TGTGCCAGCAGGCCAAAAACGGAGGGGCAGTTCTTC. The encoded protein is CASRPKTEGQFF.

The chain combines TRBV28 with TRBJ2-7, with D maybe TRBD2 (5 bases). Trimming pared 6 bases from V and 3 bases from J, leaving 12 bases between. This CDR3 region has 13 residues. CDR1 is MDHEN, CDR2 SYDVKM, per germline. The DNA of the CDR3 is TGTGCCAGCAGACACGGAGGAATCTACGAGCAGTACTTC. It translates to CASRHGGIYEQYF.